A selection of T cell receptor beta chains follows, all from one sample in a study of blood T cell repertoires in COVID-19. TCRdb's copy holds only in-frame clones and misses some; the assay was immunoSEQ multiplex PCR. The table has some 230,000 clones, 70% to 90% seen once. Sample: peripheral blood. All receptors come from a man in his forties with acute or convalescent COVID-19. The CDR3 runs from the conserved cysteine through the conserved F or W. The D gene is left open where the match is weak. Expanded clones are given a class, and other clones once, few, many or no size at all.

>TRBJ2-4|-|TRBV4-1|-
TGCGCCAGCAGCCAAGATTACTTAATGAGTGACATTCAGTACTTC
CASSQDYLMSDIQYF
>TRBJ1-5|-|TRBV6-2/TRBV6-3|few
TGTGCCAGCAGTTACGGCAGGGAGGATGGTCAGCCCCAGCATTTT
CASSYGREDGQPQHF
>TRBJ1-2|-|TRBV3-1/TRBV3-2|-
TGTGCCAGCAGCCATTATTCAGGGAACGCTGGCTACACCTTC
CASSHYSGNAGYTF
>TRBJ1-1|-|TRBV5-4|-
TGTGCCAGCAGCTTTGGACAGAACACTGAAGCTTTCTTT
CASSFGQNTEAFF
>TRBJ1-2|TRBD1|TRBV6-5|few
TGTGCCAGCAGCCTCAGACAGGGAAATGGCTACACCTTC
CASSLRQGNGYTF
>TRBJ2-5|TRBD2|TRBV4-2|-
TGTGCCAGCAGCCAAGTGGAGCGGGGTATTGAGACCCAGTACTTC
CASSQVERGIETQYF
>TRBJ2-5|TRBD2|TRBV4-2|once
TGTGCCAGCAGACAAGGAACTAGCGGGCCCCAAGAGACCCAGTACTTC
CASRQGTSGPQETQYF
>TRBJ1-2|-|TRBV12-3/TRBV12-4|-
TGTGCCAGCAGTCCAGGACAGTATGGCTACACCTTC
CASSPGQYGYTF
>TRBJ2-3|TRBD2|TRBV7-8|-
TGTGCCAGCAGCTTCAGGCGGGGGAGCACAGATACGCAGTATTTT
CASSFRRGSTDTQYF
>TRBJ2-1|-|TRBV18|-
TGTGCCAGCTCACCATTATCTAGCGCCATGCCGTTCTTC
CASSPLSSAMPFF
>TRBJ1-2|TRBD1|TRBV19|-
TGTGCCAGTAGTTCCTCCGGGACAGGGGGCTATTTATCCGGCTACACCTTC
CASSSSGTGGYLSGYTF